This TCR beta chain was recorded in a study of blood T cell repertoires in COVID-19. For the study at large: COVID-19 samples collected from the United States, Italy and Spain covered acute and convalescent phases. From T cells, B-cell-depleted T cells, or PBMCs came the material, which was cDNA or gDNA.

As handled by the study authors: Estimation of nucleated cell counts was performed using reference gene primer amplification. Assay used: immunoSEQ multiplex PCR; TCRdb lists only in-frame clones, some missing. Clonal size and the V and J genes are those of that table, whereas D and trimming came from the DNA. This sample has over 150,000 clones, with approximately 86% found just once. The clonotype originates from a woman older than 75 with COVID-19, enrolled during active disease. Material: peripheral blood.

In nucleotides, the CDR3 is TGTGCCAGCAGTTACTCGAGAGACAGGCGTTCACCCCTCCACTTT. Translating it yields CASSYSRDRRSPLHF. The chain carries TRBV6-2 or TRBV6-3 and TRBJ1-6; D might be TRBD1 (6 bases). Germline CDR1 and CDR2: MNHEY and SVGEGT. The CDR3 has 15 amino acids. The ends were cut back, 0 bases at V and 9 bases at J, with 12 bases in the middle.